What follows is one T cell receptor (beta chain) and its context. Its antigen remains unidentified. TCRdb re-analysed the RT-PCR reads in MiXCR, keeping a single row per CDR3 protein. The data show about 520,000 distinct CDR3 sequences, 6.5% to 8% seen once. The data derive from a study of response to subunit inactivated influenza vaccine. Study results and limitations: Each seasonal influenza vaccination, the authors suggested, recruits few new T cells.

Germline assignment: CDR1 SEHNR and CDR2 FQNEAQ (reference sequence). The CDR3 sequence is 15 residues long. Deletions cut 11 bases from V and 0 bases from J, with 17 bases between. This sequence originates from a man aged 45-69 years who received an inactivated influenza vaccine. Here the sequenced sample was PBMCs from blood, taken less than 25 months after vaccination. This chain uses TRBV7-9 with TRBJ2-1, with a possible D match to TRBD2 (6 bases). CDR3 bases: TGTGCCTGGGGAGGTGGGCACCTCTCCTACAATGAGCAGTTCTTC. Encoded protein: CAWGGGHLSYNEQFF.